The next 29 T cell receptor beta chains were all read from a single sample in a study of blood T cell repertoires in COVID-19. The repertoire was sequenced with immunoSEQ multiplex PCR; TCRdb's copy has only in-frame clones and lacks some. Of around 300,000 clones in the sample, around 85% were seen once. Sequencing was performed on peripheral blood. The origin of the receptors is a woman between 25 and 40 years old who had recovered from COVID-19.

This clone has more than one count but fewer than ten. The chain is built from TRBV6-4 and TRBJ2-1, with 11 bases fitting TRBD2. V gave up 3 bases and J gave up 8 bases; unmatched junction bases: 6. The length of the CDR3 is 15 residues. CDR1 is MRHNA, CDR2 SNTAGT, per germline. CDR3 in amino acids: CASSETSGSLDEQFF. Written as DNA, the CDR3 is TGTGCCAGCAGTGAAACTAGCGGGAGTTTGGATGAGCAGTTCTTC.

The chain has TRBV5-4 and TRBJ1-2, with 9 bases lining up with TRBD1. Germline values: CDR1 SGHNT, CDR2 YYREEE (reference sequence). The CDR3 length is 16 residues. V lost 4 bases, J lost 5 bases, and 12 bases stayed unmatched. CDR3: CASSVDRGVLKYGYTF. In nucleotides, the CDR3 is TGTGCCAGCAGCGTCGACAGGGGGGTTTTAAAATATGGCTACACCTTC.

This chain connects TRBV7-9 to TRBJ2-6; D gene ambiguous. V was shortened by 7 bases and J by 2 bases, with 12 bases between the two germline ends. CDR3 length equals 15 residues. Per germline, CDR1 SEHNR and CDR2 FQNEAQ (reference sequence). CDR3 coding DNA: TGTGCCAGCACCCCAGGTCTAACTGGGGCCAACGTCCTGACTTTC. Encoded protein: CASTPGLTGANVLTF.

The chain combines TRBV11-2 with TRBJ1-1; the D gene is possibly TRBD1 (6 bases). Germline CDR1 SGHAT, CDR2 FQNNGV. The germline V and J ends were trimmed by 5 bases and 5 bases, with 12 bases remaining between them. This CDR3 comprises 13 residues. The CDR3 sequence: CASSLTRGTEAFF. As DNA, the CDR3 is TGTGCCAGCAGCCTAACCAGGGGAACTGAAGCTTTCTTT.

V is TRBV5-4 and J is TRBJ2-6; 12 bases are a match to TRBD2. Germline lookup yields CDR1 SGHNT and CDR2 YYREEE (reference sequence). The CDR3 consists of 18 residues. With 5 bases clipped from V and 4 bases from J, the junction kept 10 bases outside the gene matches. The CDR3 nucleotides read TGTGCCAGCAGACCGGGACTAGCGGGCGCTAGGGGGGCCAACGTCCTGACTTTC. Translating it yields CASRPGLAGARGANVLTF.

The chain carries TRBV6-5 and TRBJ1-1, with D perhaps TRBD1 (6 bases). Germline-derived CDR1 and CDR2 are MNHEY and SVGAGI. CDR3 length equals 13 residues. With 6 bases removed from V and 11 bases from J, the gap between germline ends came to 19 bases. CDR3: CASRTRRGAEAFF. The CDR3, as DNA: TGTGCCAGCAGAACACGCAGGGGCGCAGAGGCTTTCTTT.

The CDR3 reads CASSIRGDTAQETQYF. The CDR3, as DNA: TGTGCCAGTAGTATACGTGGGGACACCGCCCAAGAGACCCAGTACTTC. The chain recombines TRBV19 with TRBJ2-5; weak D call: TRBD1 (6 bases). CDR1 is LNHDA and CDR2 is SQIVND in the germline V gene (reference sequence). The CDR3 extends over 16 amino acids. V lost 2 bases, J lost 1 base, and 14 bases lay in between.

The chain employs TRBV27 and TRBJ2-1; D is possibly TRBD1 (7 bases). Trimming stripped 1 base from V and 10 bases from J, with 14 bases between. The CDR3 has 14 residues. CDR1 is MNHEY and CDR2 is SMNVEV in the germline V gene (reference sequence). Written as DNA, the CDR3 is TGTGCCAGCAGTTTATATATCGGAGGGGGCGAGCAGTTCTTC. Translated: CASSLYIGGGEQFF.

The chain joins TRBV4-1 to TRBJ2-7; the match to TRBD1 covers 9 bases. The V segment lost 1 base and the J segment 5 bases; nucleotides outside the gene matches: 9. The CDR3 runs to 16 residues. Germline CDR1 MGHRA, CDR2 YSYEKL. The DNA of the CDR3 is TGCGCCAGCAGCCAAGGGCTACGGGGACAGGGCGACGAGCAGTACTTC. Its translation is CASSQGLRGQGDEQYF.

Note on this clone: The junction departs from the called germline gene at one end, perhaps through a read error. The V gene is TRBV13, the J gene TRBJ2-1; 12 nucleotides line up with TRBD2. The CDR3 contains 15 residues. Germline loops: CDR1 PRHDT, CDR2 FYEKMQ (reference sequence). As DNA, the CDR3 is TGTGCCAGCAGCCTAGGACTAGCGGGGTACAATGAGCAGTTCTTC. As protein: CASSLGLAGYNEQFF.

The rearrangement links TRBV5-4 to TRBJ1-1; 7 bases match TRBD1. The CDR3 consists of 14 residues. The J segment lost 1 base and the V segment lost 3 bases, leaving 3 bases of the junction unmatched. CDR1 SGHNT and CDR2 YYREEE come from the germline V gene (reference sequence). In nucleotides, the CDR3 is TGTGCCAGCAGCTCCCGGGACAGGAACACTGAAGCTTTCTTT. This sequence encodes CASSSRDRNTEAFF. Supplemented by reference TRBV5-4 and TRBJ1-1, the full variable domain reads ETGVTQSPTHLIKTRGQQVTLRCSSQSGHNTVSWYQQALGQGPQFIFQYYREEENGRGNFPPRFSGLQFPNYSSELNVNALELDDSALYLCASSSRDRNTEAFFGQGTRLTVV.

The rearrangement uses TRBV3-1 (or the pseudogene TRBV3-2) and TRBJ2-3; 13 bases map to TRBD2. V lost 1 base and J lost 3; bases outside the gene matches: 10. CDR1 LGHDT and CDR2 YNNKEL come from the germline V gene (reference sequence). The CDR3 has 19 residues. The CDR3 region has the DNA TGTGCCAGCAGCCAAGGAGTACTAGCGGGAGGGCCGGGGACAGATACGCAGTATTTT. Translation gives CASSQGVLAGGPGTDTQYF.

The chain uses TRBV11-2 and TRBJ2-7, with 12 nucleotides matching TRBD2. CDR3 length: 19 residues. The J segment lost 1 base and the V segment lost 0 bases, leaving 10 bases of the junction unmatched. Germline CDR1 is SGHAT and CDR2 is FQNNGV. DNA for the CDR3: TGTGCCAGCAGCTTAGACCCGACTAGCGGGAGAGCTAGGTCCTACGAGCAGTACTTC. Residues: CASSLDPTSGRARSYEQYF.

J is TRBJ2-1 and V is TRBV7-3; D perhaps matches TRBD2 (6 bases). The CDR3 loop spans 15 amino acids. Trimming took 2 bases from V and 6 from J, leaving 14 bases between them. Germline V gives CDR1 SGHTA, CDR2 FQGTGA. The CDR3 sequence is CASSLYPGAINEQFF. For the CDR3, the DNA is TGTGCCAGCAGCTTATATCCGGGAGCCATCAATGAGCAGTTCTTC.

As to this clone: Other nucleotide sequences in the sample specify the same CDR3. This sequence joins TRBV30 and TRBJ1-2; D remains unclear. V was clipped by 3 bases and J by 7 bases, with 6 bases between them. CDR1 is GTSNPN, CDR2 SVGIG, per germline (reference sequence). CDR3 length: 10 amino acids. The CDR3 DNA follows: TGTGCCTGGAGACGGGGTGGCTACACCTTC. Encoded protein: CAWRRGGYTF.

This chain joins TRBV27 and TRBJ1-5; TRBD1 matches 10 bases. CDR1 and CDR2 (germline): MNHEY, SMNVEV (reference sequence). The CDR3 sequence is 14 residues long. The trim removed 2 bases at V and 6 bases at J, leaving 1 base unmatched. CDR3 sequence (DNA): TGTGCCAGCAGTTTAGACAGGGGGCTTCAGCCCCAGCATTTT. It encodes CASSLDRGLQPQHF.

J is TRBJ1-1 and V is TRBV3-1 (or the pseudogene TRBV3-2); possibly TRBD1 for D (5 bases). Trimming pared 3 bases from V and 6 bases from J, leaving 23 bases between. The V gene's germline CDR1 is LGHDT and CDR2 YNNKEL (reference sequence). This CDR3 is built from 17 residues. CDR3 DNA sequence: TGTGCCAGCAGCCACCGCCCTTGGGGGGAGGGATCACCTGAAGCTTTCTTT. Its protein is CASSHRPWGEGSPEAFF.

The gene calls are TRBV10-3 and TRBJ2-3, with TRBD2 identical over 9 bases. The junction had 1 base not matched to a gene; V was cut back by 2 bases and J by 1 base. The CDR3 is made up of 15 amino acids. CDR1 ENHRY and CDR2 SYGVKD come from the germline V gene. CDR3 sequence: CAISEASGGTDTQYF. For the CDR3, the DNA is TGTGCCATCAGTGAGGCTAGCGGGGGCACAGATACGCAGTATTTT.

The V gene is TRBV2, the J gene TRBJ2-5, with a weak D call TRBD1 (6 bases). V gave up 1 base and J gave up 1 base, with 7 bases separating them. The germline V gene encodes CDR1 SNHLY and CDR2 FYNNEI. This CDR3 has 14 residues. DNA of the CDR3: TGTGCCAGCAGTGAAGGACAGGTCCAAGAGACCCAGTACTTC. Residues: CASSEGQVQETQYF.

The chain employs TRBV20-1 and TRBJ2-5, with D hard to call. The CDR3 is made up of 12 amino acids. Per the germline V gene, CDR1 is DFQATT and CDR2 is SNEGSKA (reference sequence). Trimming pared 3 bases from V and 5 bases from J, leaving 10 bases between. The CDR3 nucleotides are TGCAGTGCTAGTAAGAGTTCCGAGACCCAGTACTTC. Protein: CSASKSSETQYF.

This chain links TRBV27 with TRBJ2-3; D gene unclear. The CDR3 length is 15 residues. Germline CDR1 MNHEY, CDR2 SMNVEV (reference sequence). Trimming took 2 bases from V and 0 from J, leaving 9 bases between them. DNA of the CDR3: TGTGCCAGCAGTTTAGGCCCTGCTAGCACAGATACGCAGTATTTT. Its translation: CASSLGPASTDTQYF.

The V gene is TRBV27, the J gene TRBJ2-5; TRBD2 might be the D (7 bases). Germline CDR1 and CDR2: MNHEY and SMNVEV (reference sequence). Trimming shortened V by 6 bases and J by 3 bases, and 26 bases separated the two germline ends. The CDR3 covers 18 residues. DNA of the CDR3: TGTGCCAGCAGACCAAACCCCTCAACAGGGAGGGGCGAAGAGACCCAGTACTTC. Amino acid sequence: CASRPNPSTGRGEETQYF.

This clone showed up just a few times. V is TRBV3-1 (or the pseudogene TRBV3-2) and J is TRBJ1-3; D not certain. CDR3 length equals 14 residues. Germline V gene sequence: CDR1 LGHDT, CDR2 YNNKEL (reference sequence). V gave up 5 bases and J gave up 2 bases, with 10 bases separating them. CDR3 in amino acids: CASSAREAGNTIYF. The CDR3, as DNA: TGTGCCAGCAGCGCCCGGGAGGCTGGAAACACCATATATTTT.

J is TRBJ1-2 and V is TRBV6-5; the D is unclear. Trimming removed 2 bases from V and 4 bases from J, with 11 bases in between. Germline CDR1 is MNHEY and CDR2 is SVGAGI. CDR3 length equals 14 residues. This CDR3 reads CASSYAATAYGYTF. The CDR3 DNA reads as TGTGCCAGCAGTTACGCCGCGACTGCCTATGGCTACACCTTC.

This clone has at least ten counts. V is TRBV3-1 (or the pseudogene TRBV3-2) and J is TRBJ2-7, with 9 bases fitting TRBD1. Germline V lookup: CDR1 LGHDT, CDR2 YNNKEL (reference sequence). The CDR3 totals 15 residues. J was trimmed by 3 bases and V by 3 bases; bases with no gene match: 6. CDR3 bases: TGTGCCAGCAGCCACCAATGGACAGGGGACTACGAGCAGTACTTC. It encodes CASSHQWTGDYEQYF.

This clone was recorded once. The chain joins TRBV20-1 to TRBJ2-3, with 9 bases that match TRBD2. The germline gives CDR1 DFQATT, CDR2 SNEGSKA (reference sequence). The CDR3 covers 15 residues. The V segment lost 5 bases and the J segment 1 base; nucleotides outside the gene matches: 7. CDR3 DNA sequence: TGCAGTGCTTGTGATAGCGGGAGCGGCACAGATACGCAGTATTTT. It is translated as CSACDSGSGTDTQYF.

Only a few counts were recorded for this clone. The chain carries TRBV19 and TRBJ2-1; 8 bases map to TRBD2. CDR3 length: 16 residues. Germline values: CDR1 LNHDA, CDR2 SQIVND (reference sequence). After removal of 7 bases from V and 2 bases from J, the junction contained 10 bases not matched to a gene. The CDR3 nucleotides read TGTGCCAGTACCTCCCGGAGCGGGAGAGCCTACAATGAGCAGTTCTTC. The encoded protein is CASTSRSGRAYNEQFF.

The chain couples TRBV14 to TRBJ2-1; 13 positions agree with TRBD2. V lost 6 bases to trimming and J lost 10 bases; unmatched junction nucleotides: 9. The germline V gene has CDR1 SGHDN and CDR2 FVKESK. The CDR3 loop spans 15 amino acids. The CDR3 sequence is CASSPTSGRYREQFF. In DNA form, the CDR3 reads TGTGCCAGCAGTCCGACTAGCGGGAGGTACAGGGAGCAGTTCTTC.

V usage is TRBV11-2 and J usage is TRBJ1-5; D unresolved. Germline V gene lookup returns CDR1 SGHAT and CDR2 FQNNGV. This CDR3 contains 15 residues. The V gene lost 1 base and the J gene lost 3 bases, with 10 bases spanning the gap. CDR3 loop: CASSLVQIPNQPQHF. The CDR3 DNA follows: TGTGCCAGCAGCTTAGTGCAGATCCCCAATCAGCCCCAGCATTTT.